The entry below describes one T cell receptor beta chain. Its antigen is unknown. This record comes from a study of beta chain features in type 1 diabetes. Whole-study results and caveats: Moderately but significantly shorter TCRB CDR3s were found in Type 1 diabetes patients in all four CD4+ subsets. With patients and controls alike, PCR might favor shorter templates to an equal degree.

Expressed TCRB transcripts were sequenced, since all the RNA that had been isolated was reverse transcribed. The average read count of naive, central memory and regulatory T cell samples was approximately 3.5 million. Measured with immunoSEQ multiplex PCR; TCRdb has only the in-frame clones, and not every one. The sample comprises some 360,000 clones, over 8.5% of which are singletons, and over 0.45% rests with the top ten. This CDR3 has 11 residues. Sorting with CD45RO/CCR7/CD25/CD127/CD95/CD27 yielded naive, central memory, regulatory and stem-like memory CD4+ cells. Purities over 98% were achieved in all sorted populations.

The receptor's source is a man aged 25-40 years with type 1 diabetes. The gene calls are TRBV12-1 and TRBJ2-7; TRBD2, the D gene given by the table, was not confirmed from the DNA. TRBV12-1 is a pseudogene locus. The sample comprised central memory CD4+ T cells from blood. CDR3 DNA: TGTGCCAGCAGCCCCCCGGGGGAGCAGTACTTC. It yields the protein CASSPPGEQYF.